A single sample is the source of the 14 T cell receptor beta chains below, sequenced in a study of regulatory T cells in long-lasting Graves disease. With iRepertoire HTBI primers and Arm-PCR of CDR3 regions, TCR beta libraries were built. TCRdb reprocessed the multiplex PCR reads via MiXCR and lists one record per CDR3 protein. The data show 400,000 to 500,000 distinct CDR3 sequences, 15% to 20% seen once. The sample's time point: newly diagnosed GD, antithyroid drugs for less than 3 months. PBMC RNA served as the TCR library source. The data also belong to a second study, concerning T cells in Graves' hyperthyroidism and ophthalmopathy.

The sequencing here drew on peripheral blood mononuclear cells (PBMCs), taken at new diagnosis, from a patient treated with antithyroid drugs. Receptor source: a woman aged 18-29 years with Graves disease.

This clonotype was observed a few times. The V gene is TRBV18, the J gene TRBJ2-7; TRBD2 matches at 7 bases. Germline CDR1 and CDR2: KGHSH and LQKENI. CDR3 length: 14 amino acids. V dropped 2 bases and J dropped 6; count of bases not matched to a gene: 7. The CDR3 sequence: CASSPAPTSFEQYF. CDR3 nucleotide sequence: TGTGCCAGCTCACCAGCGCCGACTAGCTTCGAGCAGTACTTC.

This clonotype was recorded many times. This sequence joins TRBV18 and TRBJ2-1; the match to TRBD1 covers 7 bases. CDR1 KGHSH and CDR2 LQKENI come from the germline V gene. The V and J ends lost 6 bases and 6 bases, in that order; junction bases with no gene match: 14. The CDR3 consists of 16 residues. The chain's CDR3 is CASSQSGTVVGNEQFF. The CDR3 DNA reads as TGTGCCAGCTCTCAATCCGGGACAGTTGTAGGCAATGAGCAGTTCTTC.

The genes are TRBV20-1 and TRBJ2-1, with 9 bases lining up with TRBD2. The CDR3 has 15 residues. J lost 2 bases, V lost 7 bases, and 9 bases had no gene match. Germline V gene data show CDR1 as DFQATT and CDR2 as SNEGSKA (reference sequence). CDR3 bases: TGCAGTGTGACTAGCGGAACGACTCCCTACAATGAGCAGTTCTTC. Amino acids: CSVTSGTTPYNEQFF.

The table lists this clonotype with many counts. V usage is TRBV10-1 and J usage is TRBJ2-2; D perhaps matches TRBD1 (6 bases). V dropped 3 bases and J dropped 7 bases, with 12 bases sitting between them. The CDR3 has 14 residues. Germline CDR1 and CDR2: WNHNN and SYGVQD (reference sequence). CDR3 in amino acids: CASSETGLGGELFF. Here the CDR3 DNA reads TGCGCCAGCAGTGAAACAGGGCTGGGCGGGGAGCTGTTTTTT.

In its sample, this clonotype was seen many times. The chain links TRBV5-6 to TRBJ2-7; 11 bases match TRBD2. The CDR3 covers 16 residues. CDR1 is SGHDT, CDR2 YYEEEE, per germline. The V segment lost 1 base and the J segment 1 base; nucleotides outside the gene matches: 4. CDR3 sequence reads: CASSLLLAGESYEQYF. The CDR3 nucleotides are TGTGCCAGCAGCTTGCTACTAGCGGGAGAATCCTACGAGCAGTACTTC.

This clonotype was seen repeatedly, ten times or more. Here the CDR3 DNA reads TGTGCCTGGGGGACAGGGGTAACCTACGAGCAGTACTTC. This sequence encodes CAWGTGVTYEQYF. The chain couples TRBV30 to TRBJ2-7; TRBD1 aligns across 10 bases. V lost 5 bases, J lost 2 bases, and 3 bases stayed unmatched. CDR3 length: 13 residues. The germline CDR1 and CDR2 sequences are GTSNPN and SVGIG (reference sequence).

The V call is TRBV27, the J call TRBJ2-7, with unresolved D. Per germline, CDR1 MNHEY and CDR2 SMNVEV (reference sequence). The CDR3 runs 15 residues. Trimming pared 4 bases from V and 1 base from J, leaving 14 bases between. The CDR3 coding sequence is TGTGCCAGCAGTTCTCTGCTGGGAAGATCCTACGAGCAGTACTTC. It is translated as CASSSLLGRSYEQYF.

This clonotype was found many times. The chain recombines TRBV7-6 with TRBJ2-3, with TRBD1 identical over 8 bases. This CDR3 spans 15 amino acids. V was pared by 5 bases and J by 2 bases, with 6 bases of the junction left unmatched. Germline loops: CDR1 SGHVS, CDR2 FNYEAQ. CDR3 in DNA: TGTGCCAGCAGCCTAGGGACAGGATACACAGATACGCAGTATTTT. Translated, it gives CASSLGTGYTDTQYF.

This clonotype has a count of ten or more. The gene calls are TRBV7-9 and TRBJ2-1; 9 bases agree with TRBD2. The CDR3 runs to 14 residues. Germline V lookup: CDR1 SEHNR, CDR2 FQNEAQ (reference sequence). V was pared by 5 bases and J by 8 bases, with 7 bases of the junction left unmatched. CDR3 sequence (DNA): TGTGCCAGCAGCGCCCCGGGACTAGCAGATGAGCAGTTCTTC. It is translated as CASSAPGLADEQFF.

Many counts were recorded for this clonotype. The chain joins TRBV11-2 to TRBJ2-1, with 9 bases that match TRBD2. This CDR3 has 16 amino acids. After removal of 5 bases from V and 4 bases from J, the junction contained 9 bases not matched to a gene. The germline CDR1 and CDR2 sequences are SGHAT and FQNNGV. The CDR3 coding sequence is TGTGCCAGCAGCCCACTAGCGGGCCAAAAATACAATGAGCAGTTCTTC. Amino acid sequence: CASSPLAGQKYNEQFF.

This clonotype was seen at least ten times. The gene calls are TRBV7-2 and TRBJ2-2; 8 bases are shared with TRBD2. This CDR3 region has 15 residues. The V gene's germline CDR1 is SGHTA and CDR2 FQGNSA. The V gene end was trimmed by 3 bases and the J gene end by 2 bases; junction bases not matched to a gene: 2. The CDR3 nucleotides are TGTGCCAGCAGCTTTAGCGGGGCCAACACCGGGGAGCTGTTTTTT. It encodes CASSFSGANTGELFF.

In this sample, this clonotype turned up many times. The chain carries TRBV5-1 and TRBJ1-1; no clear D gene. Germline CDR1 SGHRS, CDR2 YFSETQ. Between the trimmed V and J ends, which lost 3 bases and 1 base, there was a span of 10 bases. The CDR3 sequence is 14 residues long. The CDR3 spells CASSSQTANTEAFF. CDR3 in DNA: TGCGCCAGCAGCTCCCAGACCGCGAACACTGAAGCTTTCTTT.

There are many counts of this clonotype. The CDR3 nucleotides read TGTGCCAGCAGCCAAGACGTGGGGGGGCTACCCGTATTCGAGACCCAGTACTTC. This sequence encodes CASSQDVGGLPVFETQYF. The V and J genes are TRBV3-1 and TRBJ2-5; the D gene is possibly TRBD2 (7 bases). The CDR3 runs to 18 residues. With 0 bases removed from V and 5 bases from J, the gap between germline ends came to 22 bases. Per the germline V gene, CDR1 is LGHDT and CDR2 is YNNKEL (reference sequence).

There are a few counts of this clonotype. This chain uses TRBV10-3 with TRBJ2-5; D uncertain. Per the germline V gene, CDR1 is ENHRY and CDR2 is SYGVKD. The V and J ends lost 2 bases and 5 bases respectively, with 6 bases between them. The CDR3 has 12 amino acids. CDR3 sequence: CAISERVETQYF. CDR3 nucleotide sequence: TGTGCCATCAGTGAGCGGGTTGAGACCCAGTACTTC.